The 27 T cell receptor beta chains reported below all come from one sample, sequenced in a study of blood T cell repertoires in COVID-19. Produced via immunoSEQ multiplex PCR; TCRdb's table is partial and in-frame only. The data contain roughly 76,000 clones, 75% to 90% of them seen just once; the ten biggest clones take up approximately 13%. Specimen: peripheral blood. Receptor source: a man between 65 and 85 years old with active or convalescent COVID-19.

The chain couples TRBV5-1 to TRBJ2-3; tentatively, D is TRBD2 (5 bases). The CDR3 extends over 16 amino acids. Germline CDR1 and CDR2: SGHRS and YFSETQ. Trimming stripped 4 bases from V and 6 bases from J, with 21 bases between. DNA for the CDR3: TGCGCCAGCAGCCTGGGTGGAGGAGAAAGGTATGATACGCAGTATTTT. This codes for CASSLGGGERYDTQYF.

The CDR3: CASSQESGGLYYGYTF. DNA of the CDR3: TGCGCCAGCAGCCAAGAGTCCGGGGGGCTTTACTATGGCTACACCTTC. V and J are TRBV4-3 and TRBJ1-2; the D gene is possibly TRBD1 (6 bases). The V gene's germline CDR1 is LGHNA and CDR2 YSLEER. The CDR3 is made up of 16 amino acids. V shed 0 bases and J shed 3 bases, with 14 bases lying between them.

This clone appeared a single time. The gene calls are TRBV2 and TRBJ2-7, with TRBD2 matching over 9 bases. Looked up from germline, CDR1 is SNHLY and CDR2 is FYNNEI. With V trimmed by 5 bases and J by 0 bases, 2 bases remained unmatched. The CDR3 sequence is 14 residues long. The chain's CDR3 is CASSLAGSSYEQYF. DNA for the CDR3: TGTGCCAGCAGTCTAGCGGGAAGCTCCTACGAGCAGTACTTC.

The J gene is TRBJ1-6, the V gene TRBV28; 11 bases agree with TRBD1. The CDR3 loop spans 16 amino acids. The J segment lost 8 bases and the V segment lost 5 bases, leaving 8 bases of the junction unmatched. CDR1 MDHEN and CDR2 SYDVKM come from the germline V gene. The CDR3: CASSPPGTGGDSPLHF. As DNA, the CDR3 is TGTGCCAGCAGTCCCCCAGGGACAGGGGGTGATTCACCCCTCCACTTT. Combining the CDR3 with reference TRBV28 and TRBJ1-6 gives the whole variable domain DVKVTQSSRYLVKRTGEKVFLECVQDMDHENMFWYRQDPGLGLRLIYFSYDVKMKEKGDIPEGYSVSREKKERFSLILESASTNQTSMYLCASSPPGTGGDSPLHFGNGTRLTVT.

The rearrangement joins TRBV6-5 to TRBJ2-4; 12 bases line up with TRBD1. Germline CDR1 is MNHEY and CDR2 is SVGAGI. V was pared by 8 bases and J by 6 bases, with 8 bases of the junction left unmatched. The CDR3 covers 15 residues. The CDR3, as DNA: TGTGCCAGCGATCGGGACAGGGGGCAAGGAAACATTCAGTACTTC. The encoded protein is CASDRDRGQGNIQYF.

The V gene is TRBV5-4, the J gene TRBJ2-6; TRBD1 might be the D (6 bases). Germline V gene data show CDR1 as SGHNT and CDR2 as YYREEE (reference sequence). Trimming left V 4 bases short and J 0 bases short, with 11 bases between. The CDR3 spans 16 residues. The CDR3 DNA is TGTGCCAGCAGCGATGACAGGAACTCTGGGGCCAACGTCCTGACTTTC. This sequence encodes CASSDDRNSGANVLTF.

V usage is TRBV7-9 and J usage is TRBJ1-1, with D unresolved. V lost 4 bases, J lost 0 bases, and 9 bases lay in between. CDR1 and CDR2 (germline): SEHNR, FQNEAQ (reference sequence). The CDR3 spans 14 residues. CDR3 coding DNA: TGTGCCAGCAGCTGGCAATTCTTGAACACTGAAGCTTTCTTT. Translation: CASSWQFLNTEAFF.

This clone was counted a single time. This rearrangement joins TRBV28 to TRBJ1-2; no definite D call. This CDR3 is 11 amino acids long. Trimming cost V 7 bases and J 3 bases, with 6 bases left between them. CDR1 and CDR2 (germline): MDHEN, SYDVKM. The CDR3 nucleotides are TGTGCCAGCACACAGTACTATGGCTACACCTTC. Translation: CASTQYYGYTF.

The chain carries TRBV5-6 and TRBJ1-6; 7 positions match TRBD1. The CDR3 contains 14 residues. V lost 5 bases and J lost 10; bases outside the gene matches: 9. Per germline, CDR1 SGHDT and CDR2 YYEEEE. CDR3 sequence: CASSTGQSGSPLHF. The CDR3 DNA reads TGTGCCAGCAGTACGGGACAGTCGGGATCACCCCTCCACTTT. Full variable domain (remainder filled in from reference TRBV5-6 and TRBJ1-6): DAGVTQSPTHLIKTRGQQVTLRCSPKSGHDTVSWYQQALGQGPQFIFQYYEEEERQRGNFPDRFSGHQFPNYSSELNVNALLLGDSALYLCASSTGQSGSPLHFGNGTRLTVT.

This clone was seen a few times. At one end the junction does not follow the germline gene, possibly because of a read error. The chain employs TRBV7-7 and TRBJ2-5; TRBD2 is a possible D gene (6 bases). Germline V gives CDR1 SSHAT, CDR2 FNYEAQ (reference sequence). This CDR3 is 16 amino acids long. CDR3: CASSLAGSGGFETQYF. CDR3 in DNA: TGTGCTAGCAGCTTAGCCGGTAGTGGGGGGTTCGAGACCCAGTACTTC.

This clone was seen a single time. The J gene is TRBJ2-1, the V gene TRBV27; TRBD2 might be the D (5 bases). Germline assignment: CDR1 MNHEY and CDR2 SMNVEV (reference sequence). Trimming stripped 7 bases from V and 4 bases from J, with 17 bases between. This CDR3 region has 15 residues. CDR3 protein: CASTFRSGGYNEQFF. The DNA of the CDR3 is TGTGCCAGCACGTTCCGGTCTGGAGGTTACAATGAGCAGTTCTTC.

The chain uses TRBV9 and TRBJ2-2; 12 bases align to TRBD2. Germline assignment: CDR1 SGDLS and CDR2 YYNGEE. The ends lost 4 bases at V and 7 bases at J; junction bases unmatched: 8. This CDR3 has 16 residues. As DNA, the CDR3 is TGTGCCAGCAGCCCTAGACTAGCGGGAGACGACGGGGAGCTGTTTTTT. Its translation: CASSPRLAGDDGELFF.

The chain recombines TRBV28 with TRBJ1-5; no clear D. Germline V gives CDR1 MDHEN, CDR2 SYDVKM. The CDR3 has 14 residues. Trimming pared 5 bases from V and 2 bases from J, leaving 10 bases between. The CDR3 loop reads CASSLPGGNQPQHF. CDR3 in DNA: TGTGCCAGCAGTCTACCGGGAGGCAATCAGCCCCAGCATTTT.

This clone was found once. This chain uses TRBV1 with TRBJ2-1; TRBD2 is taken as the D call from the table, unchecked against the DNA. TRBV1 is termed a pseudogene. The CDR3 totals 16 residues. The DNA for the CDR3 is TGCACCATCAACGGTTGGCTAGCGGGAAAAGACAATGAGCAGTTCTTC. Protein sequence: CTINGWLAGKDNEQFF.

The genes are TRBV4-2 and TRBJ2-7; maybe TRBD1 (6 bases). The germline V and J ends were trimmed by 1 base and 3 bases, with 16 bases remaining between them. From germline, CDR1 is LGHNA and CDR2 YNFKEQ. CDR3 size: 16 residues. CDR3 amino acids: CASSQAWTVRIYEQYF. For the CDR3, the DNA is TGTGCCAGCAGCCAAGCCTGGACAGTCCGTATCTACGAGCAGTACTTC.

The chain uses TRBV27 and TRBJ1-6; no definite D call. CDR1 and CDR2 (germline): MNHEY, SMNVEV (reference sequence). V was trimmed by 6 bases and J by 14 bases, leaving 14 bases between them. CDR3 length: 12 amino acids. The CDR3 protein is CASSSFRGALHF. CDR3 nucleotides: TGTGCCAGCAGCTCTTTCCGCGGGGCCCTCCACTTT.

This clone was seen a few times. This sequence joins TRBV18 and TRBJ2-3; 10 bases are a match to TRBD2. CDR1 KGHSH and CDR2 LQKENI come from the germline V gene. This CDR3 comprises 16 residues. V shed 0 bases and J 4 bases; nucleotides not matched to a gene: 4. The CDR3 nucleotides are TGTGCCAGCTCACCACCGGGACTAGCGAGTGCAGATACGCAGTATTTT. Encoded protein: CASSPPGLASADTQYF.

The gene calls are TRBV5-1 and TRBJ2-1; 12 nucleotides align to TRBD2. CDR1 and CDR2 (germline): SGHRS, YFSETQ. Trimming took 3 bases from V and 4 from J; bases not matched to a gene: 5. CDR3 length: 16 amino acids. The DNA of the CDR3 is TGCGCCAGCAGCTGGGGGACTAGCGGGCATTACAATGAGCAGTTCTTC. Encoded protein: CASSWGTSGHYNEQFF.

The chain recombines TRBV18 with TRBJ1-5; D remains unclear. CDR1 KGHSH and CDR2 LQKENI come from the germline V gene. V lost 2 bases and J 0 bases, leaving 11 bases between the germline ends. This CDR3 is 16 amino acids long. CDR3 bases: TGTGCCAGCTCACCAGGACGGGGATATAGCAATCAGCCCCAGCATTTT. This gives the protein CASSPGRGYSNQPQHF.

The V gene is TRBV28, the J gene TRBJ2-7; D unclear. V was pared by 9 bases and J by 6 bases, with 12 bases between. Germline CDR1 and CDR2: MDHEN and SYDVKM. The CDR3 loop spans 11 amino acids. The CDR3 here is CASTHLREQYF. The CDR3 DNA reads as TGTGCCAGTACTCATCTCCGCGAGCAGTACTTC.

The chain has TRBV19 and TRBJ1-6, with unresolved D. Per the germline V gene, CDR1 is LNHDA and CDR2 is SQIVND (reference sequence). The CDR3 runs to 14 residues. With 2 bases removed from V and 10 bases from J, the gap between germline ends came to 12 bases. The CDR3 sequence is CASSINNLASPLHF. The CDR3 coding sequence is TGTGCCAGTAGTATAAATAACCTCGCGTCACCCCTCCACTTT. The full variable domain, its missing parts supplied by reference TRBV19 and TRBJ1-6, is DGGITQSPKYLFRKEGQNVTLSCEQNLNHDAMYWYRQDPGQGLRLIYYSQIVNDFQKGDIAEGYSVSREKKESFPLTVTSAQKNPTAFYLCASSINNLASPLHFGNGTRLTVT.

The chain combines TRBV7-9 with TRBJ2-5, with D maybe TRBD2 (5 bases). V was trimmed by 5 bases and J by 2 bases, leaving 15 bases between them. The CDR3 spans 15 residues. CDR1 and CDR2 (germline): SEHNR, FQNEAQ (reference sequence). The CDR3 protein is CASSILVRRQETQYF. The CDR3 region has the DNA TGTGCCAGCAGCATCCTGGTGAGGAGGCAAGAGACCCAGTACTTC.

This chain connects TRBV3-1 (or the pseudogene TRBV3-2) to TRBJ2-5, with a weak D call TRBD2 (6 bases). CDR1 LGHDT and CDR2 YNNKEL come from the germline V gene (reference sequence). The CDR3 runs 14 residues. The germline V and J ends were trimmed by 0 bases and 4 bases, with 9 bases remaining between them. Here the CDR3 reads CASSQEGGGETQYF. CDR3 bases: TGTGCCAGCAGCCAAGAGGGGGGTGGAGAGACCCAGTACTTC.

The chain recombines TRBV19 with TRBJ2-1, with D perhaps matching TRBD2 (6 bases). Looked up from germline, CDR1 is LNHDA and CDR2 is SQIVND (reference sequence). V was trimmed by 7 bases and J by 3 bases, leaving 13 bases between them. The CDR3 covers 14 residues. CDR3 loop: CASMMAGNYNEQFF. CDR3 coding DNA: TGTGCCAGTATGATGGCGGGGAACTACAATGAGCAGTTCTTC.

CDR3 sequence: CASSLIQGGVEAFF. The CDR3 nucleotides are TGTGCCAGCAGTTTAATCCAGGGTGGGGTTGAAGCTTTCTTT. This chain uses TRBV28 with TRBJ1-1, with D possibly being TRBD1 (5 bases). Trimming cost V 2 bases and J 7 bases, with 14 bases left between them. The V gene's germline CDR1 is MDHEN and CDR2 SYDVKM. There are 14 residues in the CDR3. The whole variable domain, filled in from reference TRBV28 and TRBJ1-1, reads DVKVTQSSRYLVKRTGEKVFLECVQDMDHENMFWYRQDPGLGLRLIYFSYDVKMKEKGDIPEGYSVSREKKERFSLILESASTNQTSMYLCASSLIQGGVEAFFGQGTRLTVV.

For this clone: The same CDR3 can be traced to other DNA sequences in this sample. The genes are TRBV9 and TRBJ2-5; 11 bases are a match to TRBD1. CDR3 length: 15 residues. Looked up from germline, CDR1 is SGDLS and CDR2 is YYNGEE. J gave up 4 bases and V 0 bases, and 2 bases lay outside the gene matches. The CDR3 here is CASSVGGTGGETQYF. CDR3 DNA sequence: TGTGCCAGCAGCGTAGGGGGGACAGGGGGAGAGACCCAGTACTTC.

This chain links TRBV9 with TRBJ1-2; 10 bases match TRBD1. The CDR3 covers 16 residues. J lost 6 bases, V lost 4 bases, and 12 bases had no gene match. CDR1 and CDR2 from the germline V gene are SGDLS and YYNGEE. The CDR3 DNA reads TGTGCCAGCAGCTCTTCCGGGACAGGGGCGCTGGATGGCTACACCTTC. Its protein is CASSSSGTGALDGYTF.